A selection of T cell receptor beta chains follows, all from one sample in a study of cytomegalovirus exposure and HLA in healthy donors. Produced via immunoSEQ multiplex PCR; TCRdb's table is partial and in-frame only. The table has more than 100,000 clones, around two thirds seen once. The material sequenced was PBMCs. These receptors came from a woman in her 50s in good health and CMV-seronegative. Each CDR3 is given with its conserved first and last residue. Each record gives: J gene, V gene, clone size, D gene, CDR3 protein, CDR3 DNA. D genes are given only for firm matches. Size is stated for part of the rows, as once, few or many counts, or as a class when the clone is expanded.

j_gene: TRBJ2-7
v_gene: TRBV5-8
abundance: -
d_gene: -
CDR3aa: CASSSRAVYEQYF
CDR3nt: TGTGCCAGCAGCTCCAGGGCTGTCTACGAGCAGTACTTC

j_gene: TRBJ2-6
v_gene: TRBV9
abundance: -
d_gene: -
CDR3aa: CASSVDPAVSGANVLTF
CDR3nt: TGTGCCAGCAGCGTAGACCCCGCGGTCTCTGGGGCCAACGTCCTGACTTTC

j_gene: TRBJ1-4
v_gene: TRBV10-3
abundance: -
d_gene: TRBD1
CDR3aa: CATEDRENEKLFF
CDR3nt: TGTGCCACCGAGGACAGGGAGAATGAAAAACTGTTTTTT

j_gene: TRBJ1-2
v_gene: TRBV19
abundance: -
d_gene: TRBD1
CDR3aa: CASSRGTGGTLNYGYTF
CDR3nt: TGTGCCAGTAGTAGGGGGACAGGGGGCACACTAAACTATGGCTACACCTTC

j_gene: TRBJ2-7
v_gene: TRBV11-2
abundance: once
d_gene: -
CDR3aa: CASSPAGRFYEQYF
CDR3nt: TGTGCCAGCAGCCCCGCGGGACGGTTCTACGAGCAGTACTTC

j_gene: TRBJ1-2
v_gene: TRBV2
abundance: -
d_gene: TRBD1
CDR3aa: CASSQTGNGGYTF
CDR3nt: TGTGCCAGCAGCCAGACAGGGAATGGGGGCTACACCTTC

j_gene: TRBJ1-1
v_gene: TRBV14
abundance: -
d_gene: -
CDR3aa: CASSQGRGTEAFF
CDR3nt: TGTGCCAGCAGCCAAGGGCGGGGTACTGAAGCTTTCTTT

j_gene: TRBJ2-7
v_gene: TRBV15
abundance: -
d_gene: -
CDR3aa: CATSRDLSSVSSYEQYF
CDR3nt: TGTGCCACCAGCAGAGATCTGTCTAGCGTCAGCTCCTACGAGCAGTACTTC

j_gene: TRBJ2-3
v_gene: TRBV5-6
abundance: -
d_gene: -
CDR3aa: CASSLLGRSSTDTQYF
CDR3nt: TGTGCCAGCAGCCTATTGGGGCGGTCTAGCACAGATACGCAGTATTTT

j_gene: TRBJ2-1
v_gene: TRBV5-8
abundance: -
d_gene: TRBD1
CDR3aa: CASSNDRGSYNEQFF
CDR3nt: TGTGCCAGCAGCAATGACAGGGGCTCCTACAATGAGCAGTTCTTC

j_gene: TRBJ1-1
v_gene: TRBV4-1
abundance: few
d_gene: -
CDR3aa: CASSPGDRLNTEAFF
CDR3nt: TGCGCCAGCAGCCCCGGGGATCGGTTGAACACTGAAGCTTTCTTT

j_gene: TRBJ1-2
v_gene: TRBV6-4
abundance: few
d_gene: TRBD1
CDR3aa: CASRPVRGQGNYGYTF
CDR3nt: TGTGCCAGCAGACCAGTACGGGGACAGGGAAACTATGGCTACACCTTC

j_gene: TRBJ2-1
v_gene: TRBV19
abundance: -
d_gene: -
CDR3aa: CASSSTGRTGYNEQFF
CDR3nt: TGTGCCAGTAGTTCGACCGGGAGGACAGGGTACAATGAGCAGTTCTTC

j_gene: TRBJ2-7
v_gene: TRBV7-9
abundance: once
d_gene: -
CDR3aa: CASSYSIREQYF
CDR3nt: TGTGCCAGCAGCTACAGTATTCGTGAGCAGTACTTC

j_gene: TRBJ1-4
v_gene: TRBV2
abundance: once
d_gene: -
CDR3aa: CATGHRARNEKLFF
CDR3nt: TGTGCCACCGGACATAGGGCGAGAAATGAAAAACTGTTTTTT

j_gene: TRBJ2-1
v_gene: TRBV4-1
abundance: few
d_gene: TRBD2
CDR3aa: CASSQAAPSGSNEQFF
CDR3nt: TGCGCCAGCAGCCAGGCGGCCCCTAGCGGGAGCAATGAGCAGTTCTTC

j_gene: TRBJ1-5
v_gene: TRBV7-9
abundance: once
d_gene: -
CDR3aa: CASNAGRNQPQHF
CDR3nt: TGTGCCAGCAACGCAGGGCGCAATCAGCCCCAGCATTTT

j_gene: TRBJ2-1
v_gene: TRBV5-6
abundance: -
d_gene: TRBD2
CDR3aa: CASSLEPASGINEQFF
CDR3nt: TGTGCCAGCAGCTTAGAACCCGCTAGCGGGATTAATGAGCAGTTCTTC

j_gene: TRBJ2-7
v_gene: TRBV7-6
abundance: -
d_gene: TRBD2
CDR3aa: CASSSLAGGQYEQYF
CDR3nt: TGTGCCAGCAGCTCCCTGGCGGGAGGGCAGTACGAGCAGTACTTC

j_gene: TRBJ2-7
v_gene: TRBV27
abundance: -
d_gene: TRBD1
CDR3aa: CASSPSGTGEYEQYF
CDR3nt: TGTGCCAGCAGTCCCTCCGGGACAGGGGAATACGAGCAGTACTTC

j_gene: TRBJ1-6
v_gene: TRBV19
abundance: -
d_gene: -
CDR3aa: CASSIVGTQDSPLHF
CDR3nt: TGTGCCAGTAGTATAGTCGGGACTCAGGATTCACCCCTCCACTTT

j_gene: TRBJ2-5
v_gene: TRBV9
abundance: -
d_gene: -
CDR3aa: CASSVGIGTSTRETQYF
CDR3nt: TGTGCCAGCAGCGTAGGTATCGGGACATCCACAAGAGAGACCCAGTACTTC

j_gene: TRBJ2-7
v_gene: TRBV5-8
abundance: -
d_gene: -
CDR3aa: CASSLAYYEQYF
CDR3nt: TGTGCCAGCAGCTTGGCCTACTACGAGCAGTACTTC

j_gene: TRBJ2-5
v_gene: TRBV6-5
abundance: -
d_gene: -
CDR3aa: CASSYEGLRETQYF
CDR3nt: TGTGCCAGCAGTTACGAAGGCCTCAGGGAGACCCAGTACTTC

j_gene: TRBJ2-1
v_gene: TRBV25-1
abundance: -
d_gene: TRBD2
CDR3aa: CASTRTSGANSYNEQFF
CDR3nt: TGTGCCAGCACAAGGACTAGCGGGGCCAACTCCTACAATGAGCAGTTCTTC

j_gene: TRBJ1-1
v_gene: TRBV11-2
abundance: -
d_gene: TRBD1
CDR3aa: CASSLGIFIGDRANTEAFF
CDR3nt: TGTGCCAGCAGCTTAGGAATTTTTATAGGGGACAGGGCAAACACTGAAGCTTTCTTT

j_gene: TRBJ2-1
v_gene: TRBV10-3
abundance: -
d_gene: -
CDR3aa: CAISGGQLRANEQFF
CDR3nt: TGTGCCATCAGCGGAGGGCAGTTACGGGCAAATGAGCAGTTCTTC

j_gene: TRBJ2-1
v_gene: TRBV11-2
abundance: -
d_gene: TRBD2
CDR3aa: CASSLTSGNEQFF
CDR3nt: TGTGCCAGCAGCCTGACTAGCGGGAATGAGCAGTTCTTC

j_gene: TRBJ2-1
v_gene: TRBV4-3
abundance: -
d_gene: TRBD2
CDR3aa: CASSLGLAAYNEQFF
CDR3nt: TGCGCCAGCAGCCTGGGACTAGCGGCCTACAATGAGCAGTTCTTC

j_gene: TRBJ2-5
v_gene: TRBV28
abundance: -
d_gene: TRBD1
CDR3aa: CASRAQGQETQYF
CDR3nt: TGTGCCAGCAGAGCACAGGGGCAGGAGACCCAGTACTTC

j_gene: TRBJ1-2
v_gene: TRBV7-9
abundance: -
d_gene: TRBD1
CDR3aa: CASSTIRDRGSNYGYTF
CDR3nt: TGTGCCAGCAGCACGATCCGGGACAGGGGCTCTAACTATGGCTACACCTTC

j_gene: TRBJ1-1
v_gene: TRBV25-1
abundance: -
d_gene: -
CDR3aa: CASSPTGFSPMNTEAFF
CDR3nt: TGTGCCAGCAGTCCTACAGGGTTTAGTCCGATGAACACTGAAGCTTTCTTT

j_gene: TRBJ2-7
v_gene: TRBV5-1
abundance: -
d_gene: -
CDR3aa: CASSPGDFTYEQYF
CDR3nt: TGCGCCAGCAGCCCCGGGGACTTCACCTACGAGCAGTACTTC

j_gene: TRBJ1-1
v_gene: TRBV6-5
abundance: -
d_gene: -
CDR3aa: CASQGTEAFF
CDR3nt: TGTGCCAGCCAGGGGACTGAAGCTTTCTTT

j_gene: TRBJ2-1
v_gene: TRBV6-4
abundance: -
d_gene: -
CDR3aa: CASSEGVTDLNEQFF
CDR3nt: TGTGCCAGCAGTGAAGGGGTGACAGATTTAAATGAGCAGTTCTTC

j_gene: TRBJ1-1
v_gene: TRBV6-5
abundance: few
d_gene: TRBD1
CDR3aa: CASSLQGVLTEAFF
CDR3nt: TGTGCCAGCAGTTTACAGGGGGTACTAACTGAAGCTTTCTTT

j_gene: TRBJ2-7
v_gene: TRBV5-6
abundance: few
d_gene: TRBD2
CDR3aa: CASSPGLAGNEQYF
CDR3nt: TGTGCCAGCAGCCCCGGACTAGCGGGGAACGAGCAGTACTTC

j_gene: TRBJ1-1
v_gene: TRBV7-2
abundance: -
d_gene: TRBD1
CDR3aa: CASSLWGTGVGATEAFF
CDR3nt: TGTGCCAGCAGCCTATGGGGGACAGGGGTGGGCGCGACTGAAGCTTTCTTT

j_gene: TRBJ2-5
v_gene: TRBV7-3
abundance: -
d_gene: TRBD2
CDR3aa: CASSSSSGSGETQYF
CDR3nt: TGTGCCAGCAGCTCCTCTAGCGGGTCGGGAGAGACCCAGTACTTC

j_gene: TRBJ2-1
v_gene: TRBV2
abundance: -
d_gene: TRBD1
CDR3aa: CASRGQVEQFF
CDR3nt: TGTGCCAGCAGGGGACAGGTAGAGCAGTTCTTC

j_gene: TRBJ2-3
v_gene: TRBV19
abundance: -
d_gene: -
CDR3aa: CASSIGGEITDTQYF
CDR3nt: TGTGCCAGTAGTATAGGCGGAGAGATCACAGATACGCAGTATTTT

j_gene: TRBJ1-1
v_gene: TRBV5-1
abundance: -
d_gene: TRBD1
CDR3aa: CASSLRRPGQGRTEAFF
CDR3nt: TGCGCCAGCAGCTTGCGCCGACCGGGACAGGGGCGGACTGAAGCTTTCTTT

j_gene: TRBJ2-2
v_gene: TRBV6-1
abundance: -
d_gene: -
CDR3aa: CASSDHFPGELFF
CDR3nt: TGTGCCAGCAGTGATCATTTCCCCGGGGAGCTGTTTTTT

j_gene: TRBJ2-1
v_gene: TRBV27
abundance: -
d_gene: TRBD1
CDR3aa: CASTPLRGRDRGWNEQFF
CDR3nt: TGTGCCAGCACCCCACTTAGGGGAAGGGACAGGGGTTGGAATGAGCAGTTCTTC

j_gene: TRBJ2-3
v_gene: TRBV28
abundance: -
d_gene: -
CDR3aa: CASTTAGSTDTQYF
CDR3nt: TGTGCCAGCACTACCGCGGGCAGCACAGATACGCAGTATTTT

j_gene: TRBJ2-5
v_gene: TRBV6-6
abundance: -
d_gene: -
CDR3aa: CASNLRPQETQYF
CDR3nt: TGTGCCAGCAACTTGCGTCCACAAGAGACCCAGTACTTC

j_gene: TRBJ1-1
v_gene: TRBV7-8
abundance: -
d_gene: -
CDR3aa: CASSPTPTAEAFF
CDR3nt: TGTGCCAGCAGCCCGACACCGACAGCTGAAGCTTTCTTT

j_gene: TRBJ2-7
v_gene: TRBV5-1
abundance: few
d_gene: TRBD1
CDR3aa: CASRLGAGTGAEQYF
CDR3nt: TGCGCCAGCAGATTGGGAGCCGGGACAGGGGCCGAGCAGTACTTC

j_gene: TRBJ2-1
v_gene: TRBV28
abundance: -
d_gene: -
CDR3aa: CASSLSLLSYNEQFF
CDR3nt: TGTGCCAGCAGTTTGTCCCTTCTCTCCTACAATGAGCAGTTCTTC

j_gene: TRBJ2-5
v_gene: TRBV19
abundance: -
d_gene: TRBD1
CDR3aa: CASSMGTGTGGDETQYF
CDR3nt: TGTGCCAGTAGTATGGGGACCGGGACAGGGGGCGACGAGACCCAGTACTTC

j_gene: TRBJ2-7
v_gene: TRBV11-2
abundance: -
d_gene: -
CDR3aa: CASSLRLAVAYEQYF
CDR3nt: TGTGCCAGCAGCTTACGGCTAGCTGTAGCCTACGAGCAGTACTTC

j_gene: TRBJ2-5
v_gene: TRBV21-1
abundance: -
d_gene: -
CDR3aa: CARVTGTKETQYF
CDR3nt: TGTGCCAGGGTAACCGGGACAAAAGAGACCCAGTACTTC

j_gene: TRBJ2-2
v_gene: TRBV5-1
abundance: once
d_gene: TRBD2
CDR3aa: CASSPRTSGGTGELFF
CDR3nt: TGCGCCAGCAGCCCCCGGACTAGCGGGGGCACCGGGGAGCTGTTTTTT

j_gene: TRBJ2-2
v_gene: TRBV9
abundance: -
d_gene: -
CDR3aa: CASSRDMSGELFF
CDR3nt: TGTGCCAGCAGCCGCGACATGTCCGGGGAGCTGTTTTTT

j_gene: TRBJ2-2
v_gene: TRBV13
abundance: -
d_gene: TRBD2
CDR3aa: CASRRAGGPRGLFF
CDR3nt: TGTGCCAGCAGAAGAGCGGGAGGGCCGAGGGGGCTGTTTTTT